This T cell receptor (beta chain) was captured by sequencing in a study of tumor-infiltrating lymphocytes in oesophageal squamous cell carcinoma. TCRdb independently ran MiXCR on the PCR reads; one entry per CDR3 protein. This repertoire shows about 13,000 distinct CDR3 sequences, roughly 50% found once; its top ten account for approximately 35%. With 6 bases clipped from V and 5 bases from J, the junction kept 10 bases outside the gene matches. The CDR3 is 15 residues long. V usage is TRBV12-3 or TRBV12-4 and J usage is TRBJ2-1; 7 bases are shared with TRBD2. The TCR comes from a male donor with esophageal squamous cell carcinoma. Material for sequencing was esophageal tumor tissue. CDR3 amino acids: CASSPYRGVHNEQFF. As DNA, the CDR3 is TGTGCCAGCAGCCCTTACCGGGGGGTACACAATGAGCAGTTCTTC.